The entry that follows covers one T cell receptor (beta chain) sequence. Germline V gene sequence: CDR1 SEHNR, CDR2 FQNEAQ (reference sequence). The J segment lost 5 bases and the V segment lost 4 bases, leaving 7 bases of the junction unmatched. The CDR3 is made up of 14 amino acids. This sample was included in a study of blood T cell repertoires in COVID-19. Source study methods: Reference gene primer amplification in the assay estimated nucleated cell counts. TCRdb's table, derived via immunoSEQ multiplex PCR, lists solely in-frame clones and lacks some. V and J calls and clone size are copied from that table; D and trimming were computed from the DNA. Of 200,000 to 250,000 clones in the sample, about four fifths were seen once.

Sequencing was performed on PBMCs or T cells enriched from blood (not recorded which). This chain connects TRBV7-9 to TRBJ1-1; 7 bases map to TRBD1. The sequence was obtained from a man in his fifties or sixties who had recovered from COVID-19. CDR3 sequence: CASSSQGGRTEAFF. The CDR3 DNA sequence: TGTGCCAGCAGCTCCCAGGGGGGTAGGACTGAAGCTTTCTTT.